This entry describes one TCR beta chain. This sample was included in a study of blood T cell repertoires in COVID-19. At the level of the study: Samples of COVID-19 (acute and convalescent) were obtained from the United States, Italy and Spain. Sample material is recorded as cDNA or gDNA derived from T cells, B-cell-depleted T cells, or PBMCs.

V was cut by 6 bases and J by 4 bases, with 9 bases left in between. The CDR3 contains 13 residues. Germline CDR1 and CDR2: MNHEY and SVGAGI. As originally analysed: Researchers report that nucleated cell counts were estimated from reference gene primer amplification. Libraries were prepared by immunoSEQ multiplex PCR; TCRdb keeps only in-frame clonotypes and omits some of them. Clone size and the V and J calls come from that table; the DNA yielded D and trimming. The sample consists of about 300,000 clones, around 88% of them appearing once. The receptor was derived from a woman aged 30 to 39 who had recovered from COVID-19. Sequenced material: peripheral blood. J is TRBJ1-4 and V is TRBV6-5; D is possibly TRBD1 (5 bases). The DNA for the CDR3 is TGTGCCAGCAGACAGGACCTTAATGAAAAACTGTTTTTT. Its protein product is CASRQDLNEKLFF.